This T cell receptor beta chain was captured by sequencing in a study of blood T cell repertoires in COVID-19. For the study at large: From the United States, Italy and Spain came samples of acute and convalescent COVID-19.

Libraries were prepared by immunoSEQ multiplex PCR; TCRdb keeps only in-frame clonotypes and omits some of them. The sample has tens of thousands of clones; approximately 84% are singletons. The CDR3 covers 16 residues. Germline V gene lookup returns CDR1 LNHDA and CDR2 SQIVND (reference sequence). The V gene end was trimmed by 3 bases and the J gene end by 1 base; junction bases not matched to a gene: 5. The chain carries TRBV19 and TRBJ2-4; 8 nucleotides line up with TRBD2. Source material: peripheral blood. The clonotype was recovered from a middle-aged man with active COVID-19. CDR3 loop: CASSISSGGAKNIQYF. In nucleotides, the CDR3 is TGTGCCAGTAGTATTTCCAGCGGGGGTGCCAAAAACATTCAGTACTTC.